This TCR beta chain originates from a study of cytomegalovirus exposure and HLA in healthy donors. Donors were ostensibly healthy at sampling, although undocumented immune exposures were probable. The junction had 9 bases not matched to a gene; V was cut back by 2 bases and J by 4 bases. The CDR3 spans 16 residues. Germline CDR1 reads SGHVS; CDR2 reads FQNEAQ. PCR employed 60 Vbeta and 13 Jbeta primers. This table comes from immunoSEQ multiplex PCR, and its TCRdb copy is limited to in-frame clones, with some not included. There are some 84,000 clones in the sample; 78% occur only once, and around 2.7% lies in the top ten. This clone was seen a single time. Its antigen is undetermined. Overall study findings and caveats: A highly shared variant cluster was judged a likely technical artifact. It has been reported that TCR beta sequences accurately predicted the HLA-A and HLA-B alleles of most subjects.

The chain recombines TRBV7-8 with TRBJ2-7; 9 bases fit TRBD2. Sequenced: PBMCs. The receptor comes from a male donor in good health and CMV-seropositive. The CDR3 spells CASSLIRGRAGYEQYF. The CDR3 DNA reads TGTGCCAGCAGCTTAATTCGCGGGAGGGCCGGGTACGAGCAGTACTTC. The full variable domain, with the rest looked up from reference TRBV7-8 and TRBJ2-7, is GAGVSQSPRYKVAKRGQDVALRCDPISGHVSLFWYQQALGQGPEFLTYFQNEAQLDKSGLPSDRFFAERPEGSVSTLKIQRTQQEDSAVYLCASSLIRGRAGYEQYFGPGTRLTVT.